These 23 T cell receptor beta chains originate from one sample sequenced in a study of regulatory T cells in long-lasting Graves disease. The time point denotes: persistent/refractory GD, antithyroid drugs over 5 years with positive TRAb. After RNA was extracted from PBMCs, the TCR library was made from it. Combining iRepertoire HTBI primers with Arm-PCR of CDR3 regions, the authors built TCR beta libraries. TCRdb redid the calling of the multiplex PCR reads with MiXCR, one entry per CDR3 protein. The table shows 650,000 to 850,000 distinct CDR3 sequences, with 30% occurring only once. Sequencing used peripheral blood mononuclear cells (PBMCs), obtained when the disease was refractory, from a patient treated with antithyroid drugs. All receptors come from a female donor with Graves disease.

This clonotype was counted a few times. The chain uses TRBV27 and TRBJ1-2; the D gene is possibly TRBD1 (5 bases). Per germline, CDR1 MNHEY and CDR2 SMNVEV (reference sequence). The CDR3 has 14 amino acids. Trimming removed 7 bases from V and 6 bases from J, with 18 bases in between. Written as DNA, the CDR3 is TGTGCCAGCACTCTCAGGAGAGGGGTTGATGGCTACACCTTC. Its translation: CASTLRRGVDGYTF.

The J gene is TRBJ2-1, the V gene TRBV5-1; 9 bases line up with TRBD1. V lost 3 bases, J lost 7 bases, and 8 bases stayed unmatched. The CDR3 loop spans 15 amino acids. Germline V lookup: CDR1 SGHRS, CDR2 YFSETQ. The CDR3 nucleotides are TGCGCCAGCAGCTCCGGGACAGGGACTCATAATGAGCAGTTCTTC. This encodes CASSSGTGTHNEQFF.

The chain combines TRBV12-3 or TRBV12-4 with TRBJ2-3; TRBD2 agrees at 12 bases. Trimming at V came to 7 bases and at J to 8 bases, leaving 7 bases not matched to a gene. CDR3 size: 14 residues. Here the CDR3 DNA reads TGTGCCAGCAAAGGACTAGCGGGAAGAGCTACGCAGTATTTT. It specifies CASKGLAGRATQYF.

This sequence joins TRBV7-2 and TRBJ1-3, with 8 bases identical to TRBD1. The V gene's germline CDR1 is SGHTA and CDR2 FQGNSA. V lost 5 bases to trimming and J lost 3 bases; unmatched junction nucleotides: 6. CDR3 length equals 15 residues. CDR3 sequence (DNA): TGTGCCAGCAGCCCGGACAGGGCTGGTGGAAACACCATATATTTT. Residues: CASSPDRAGGNTIYF.

As DNA, the CDR3 is TGTGCCAGCAGCTTGCGCATGCAAGAGACCCAGTACTTC. This encodes CASSLRMQETQYF. This chain uses TRBV7-2 with TRBJ2-5; D gene unclear. The CDR3 has 13 amino acids. With 3 bases removed from V and 2 bases from J, the gap between germline ends came to 7 bases. The germline V gene encodes CDR1 SGHTA and CDR2 FQGNSA. The full variable domain, with the rest looked up from reference TRBV7-2 and TRBJ2-5, is GAGVSQSPSNKVTEKGKDVELRCDPISGHTALYWYRQSLGQGLEFLIYFQGNSAPDKSGLPSDRFSAERTGGSVSTLTIQRTQQEDSAVYLCASSLRMQETQYFGPGTRLLVL.

This clonotype was found a few times. The CDR3 does not end in the conserved phenylalanine or tryptophan, so this is likely a read error. Because the CDR3's place on the DNA is in doubt, the DNA is left out and the CDR3 is given as listed by TCRdb. V and J are TRBV2 and TRBJ2-5; the table's D call TRBD1 went unverified against the DNA. Germline V gene lookup returns CDR1 SNHLY and CDR2 FYNNEI. The CDR3 is made up of 10 amino acids, end residues included. CDR3 protein: CARDGPLGGP.

The V gene is TRBV5-1, the J gene TRBJ1-6; 10 bases are shared with TRBD1. J gave up 8 bases and V 5 bases, and 7 bases lay outside the gene matches. Germline V CDR1 and CDR2: SGHRS, YFSETQ. This CDR3 spans 15 amino acids. CDR3 sequence: CASRPPGTGDSPLHF. CDR3 sequence (DNA): TGCGCCAGCAGACCGCCCGGGACAGGGGATTCACCCCTCCACTTT.

The sample holds a few counts of this clonotype. CDR3 nucleotide sequence: TGTGCCAGCAGTAAACCGACAGGGAGGTACACTGAAGCTTTCTTT. Translating it yields CASSKPTGRYTEAFF. The V and J genes are TRBV27 and TRBJ1-1; 7 nucleotides match TRBD1. The CDR3 length is 15 residues. Germline CDR1 reads MNHEY; CDR2 reads SMNVEV (reference sequence). J gave up 3 bases and V 5 bases, and 9 bases lay outside the gene matches.

This clonotype was observed a few times. V is TRBV7-9 and J is TRBJ1-4, with unresolved D. With 8 bases removed from V and 0 bases from J, the gap between germline ends came to 10 bases. This CDR3 has 14 residues. From germline, CDR1 is SEHNR and CDR2 FQNEAQ (reference sequence). The CDR3 sequence is CASAPGATNEKLFF. As DNA, the CDR3 is TGTGCCAGCGCTCCCGGTGCAACTAATGAAAAACTGTTTTTT.

This clonotype was counted a few times. The rearrangement joins TRBV7-3 to TRBJ2-5; D is uncertain. With 5 bases removed from V and 5 bases from J, the gap between germline ends came to 12 bases. Germline V gives CDR1 SGHTA, CDR2 FQGTGA. This CDR3 contains 13 residues. DNA for the CDR3: TGTGCCAGCAGCCCCGGGCGGTGGGAGACCCAGTACTTC. Translating it yields CASSPGRWETQYF.

V and J are TRBV6-1 and TRBJ2-3; TRBD2 aligns across 9 bases. The V gene's germline CDR1 is MNHNS and CDR2 SASEGT. This CDR3 has 17 residues. V lost 5 bases to trimming and J lost 3 bases; unmatched junction nucleotides: 12. CDR3 residues: CASSPLLAGVGTDTQYF. The CDR3 DNA reads TGTGCCAGCAGTCCCTTACTAGCGGGCGTTGGAACAGATACGCAGTATTTT.

This clonotype has a count of ten or more. The chain is built from TRBV28 and TRBJ1-1; 7 bases map to TRBD1. The CDR3 is 15 amino acids. The V segment lost 5 bases and the J segment 1 base; nucleotides outside the gene matches: 7. The germline CDR1 and CDR2 sequences are MDHEN and SYDVKM. As DNA, the CDR3 is TGTGCCAGCAGTCCACAGGGGCTACAGAACACTGAAGCTTTCTTT. Translating gives CASSPQGLQNTEAFF.

This clonotype was counted a single time. V and J are TRBV27 and TRBJ2-7, with 12 bases that match TRBD2. The CDR3 loop spans 14 amino acids. The germline gives CDR1 MNHEY, CDR2 SMNVEV (reference sequence). V dropped 6 bases and J dropped 6; count of bases not matched to a gene: 6. CDR3 nucleotides: TGTGCCAGCAGATGGACTAGCGGGGCTGGCGAGCAGTACTTC. This encodes CASRWTSGAGEQYF.

The rearrangement joins TRBV7-3 to TRBJ1-1, with D unresolved. The CDR3 extends over 15 amino acids. Trimming shortened V by 4 bases and J by 1 base, and 13 bases separated the two germline ends. CDR1 and CDR2 from the germline V gene are SGHTA and FQGTGA. The CDR3 DNA is TGTGCCAGCAGCTCTACTCAACTATCGAACACTGAAGCTTTCTTT. Amino acids: CASSSTQLSNTEAFF.

The chain joins TRBV9 to TRBJ1-1; TRBD1 is a possible D gene (5 bases). Trimming left V 0 bases short and J 5 bases short, with 8 bases between. Germline values: CDR1 SGDLS, CDR2 YYNGEE. CDR3 length: 13 residues. CDR3 amino acids: CASSVGRGTEAFF. CDR3 nucleotide sequence: TGTGCCAGCAGCGTAGGTCGGGGGACTGAAGCTTTCTTT.

V is TRBV20-1 and J is TRBJ2-2; 9 bases align to TRBD1. V lost 2 bases and J lost 4; bases outside the gene matches: 11. Germline CDR1 DFQATT, CDR2 SNEGSKA (reference sequence). This CDR3 has 17 amino acids. Written as DNA, the CDR3 is TGCAGTGCTAGACCCCTCTCGGGACAGGGCATCACCGGGGAGCTGTTTTTT. Translating it yields CSARPLSGQGITGELFF.

This clonotype was counted only a few times. A much larger clone lies one base from this, so it may be a read error. V and J are TRBV6-1 and TRBJ1-5; 8 nucleotides agree with TRBD1. CDR1 is MNHNS, CDR2 SASEGT, per germline. The ends lost 0 bases at V and 0 bases at J; junction bases unmatched: 7. CDR3 size: 18 residues. CDR3 loop: CASSEAPGGANSNQPQHF. DNA of the CDR3: TGTGCCAGCAGTGAAGCTCCAGGGGGCGCCAATAGCAATCAGCCCCAGCATTTT.

The chain is built from TRBV20-1 and TRBJ2-7; 14 bases are shared with TRBD2. The V gene's germline CDR1 is DFQATT and CDR2 SNEGSKA (reference sequence). V lost 0 bases and J lost 4; bases outside the gene matches: 14. CDR3 length: 19 amino acids. The DNA for the CDR3 is TGCAGTGCTAGAGATCCCCCGACTAGCGGGAGGGAAGAAGGGTACGAGCAGTACTTC. Translation gives CSARDPPTSGREEGYEQYF.

The V call is TRBV6-1, the J call TRBJ1-2, with a tentative D call TRBD1 (5 bases). The germline CDR1 and CDR2 sequences are MNHNS and SASEGT. The CDR3 sequence is 16 residues long. Trimming took 6 bases from V and 3 from J, leaving 20 bases between them. Here the CDR3 reads CASRPYPRARDYGYTF. The DNA for the CDR3 is TGTGCCAGCAGACCCTACCCCAGGGCGCGGGACTATGGCTACACCTTC.

The chain is built from TRBV7-2 and TRBJ2-7, with 8 bases aligning to TRBD2. The CDR3 contains 15 residues. Germline CDR1 and CDR2: SGHTA and FQGNSA. The J segment lost 4 bases and the V segment lost 5 bases, leaving 10 bases of the junction unmatched. The CDR3 DNA follows: TGTGCCAGCAGCGCGGTAGCGGGGTTTGTTTACGAGCAGTACTTC. Translation: CASSAVAGFVYEQYF.

About this clonotype: Just one base apart from a much larger clone, this may be a read error. The chain uses TRBV30 and TRBJ1-1; D not resolved. V dropped 4 bases and J dropped 1 base, with 7 bases sitting between them. From germline, CDR1 is GTSNPN and CDR2 SVGIG (reference sequence). The CDR3 contains 12 residues. The CDR3 loop is CAWNSENTEAFF. The CDR3 DNA is TGTGCCTGGAACTCAGAGAACACTGAAGCTTTCTTT.

This clonotype showed up many times. The chain employs TRBV28 and TRBJ2-5, with TRBD1 identical over 7 bases. CDR3 length equals 13 residues. J lost 6 bases, V lost 6 bases, and 7 bases had no gene match. Germline CDR1 is MDHEN and CDR2 is SYDVKM. This CDR3 reads CASSRTGVQTQYF. In DNA, the CDR3 is TGTGCCAGCAGCCGCACAGGGGTACAGACCCAGTACTTC.

V and J are TRBV9 and TRBJ2-5; D perhaps matches TRBD1 (6 bases). With 0 bases removed from V and 2 bases from J, the gap between germline ends came to 17 bases. In germline, CDR1 is SGDLS, CDR2 YYNGEE. CDR3 length: 17 residues. DNA for the CDR3: TGTGCCAGCAGCGTAGAGCCGACGGGACAAATACAAGAGACCCAGTACTTC. Protein: CASSVEPTGQIQETQYF.